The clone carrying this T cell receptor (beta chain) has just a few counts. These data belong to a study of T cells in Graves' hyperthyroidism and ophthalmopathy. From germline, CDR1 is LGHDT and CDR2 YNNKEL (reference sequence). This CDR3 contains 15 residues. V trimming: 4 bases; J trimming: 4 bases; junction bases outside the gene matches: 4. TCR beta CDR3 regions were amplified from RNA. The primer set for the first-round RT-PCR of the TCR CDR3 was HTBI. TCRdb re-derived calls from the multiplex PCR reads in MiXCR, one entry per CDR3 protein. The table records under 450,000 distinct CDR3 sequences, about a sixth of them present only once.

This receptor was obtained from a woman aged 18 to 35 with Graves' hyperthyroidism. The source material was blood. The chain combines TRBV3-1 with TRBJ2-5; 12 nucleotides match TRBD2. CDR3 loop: CASSPGLAGPETQYF. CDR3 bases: TGTGCCAGCAGCCCGGGACTAGCGGGTCCAGAGACCCAGTACTTC.